This passage covers 30 T cell receptor beta chains from one sample sequenced in a study of cytomegalovirus exposure and HLA in healthy donors. Here immunoSEQ multiplex PCR was the method, and the copy in TCRdb shows in-frame clones only, minus some. The data show roughly 80,000 clones, roughly 93% seen once. Sequenced material: PBMCs. The origin of the receptors is a man between 18 and 29 years old in good health and CMV-seronegative.

Only one count was recorded for this clone. The J gene is TRBJ1-2, the V gene TRBV9, with a possible D match to TRBD1 (5 bases). From germline, CDR1 is SGDLS and CDR2 YYNGEE. Trimming shortened V by 8 bases and J by 8 bases, and 13 bases separated the two germline ends. This CDR3 contains 11 residues. The CDR3 loop is CASWGVEGYTF. The CDR3 DNA sequence: TGTGCCAGTTGGGGGGTGGAGGGCTACACCTTC. Full variable domain (outside the CDR3, taken from reference TRBV9 and TRBJ1-2): DSGVTQTPKHLITATGQRVTLRCSPRSGDLSVYWYQQSLDQGLQFLIQYYNGEERAKGNILERFSAQQFPDLHSELNLSSLELGDSALYFCASWGVEGYTFGSGTRLTVV.

V is TRBV9 and J is TRBJ1-2; D might be TRBD1 (5 bases). The V gene lost 0 bases and the J gene lost 6 bases, with 12 bases spanning the gap. The germline CDR1 and CDR2 sequences are SGDLS and YYNGEE. The CDR3 extends over 14 amino acids. Here the CDR3 reads CASSVVGQGDGYTF. The CDR3 nucleotides read TGTGCCAGCAGCGTAGTTGGGCAGGGCGATGGCTACACCTTC.

This clone was detected only once. The chain links TRBV7-6 to TRBJ2-7; possibly TRBD1 for D (6 bases). Germline-derived CDR1 and CDR2 are SGHVS and FNYEAQ. The ends were cut back, 1 base at V and 4 bases at J, with 14 bases in the middle. CDR3 length: 15 amino acids. The CDR3 loop is CASSLEVRGGYEQYF. CDR3 DNA sequence: TGTGCCAGCAGCTTAGAGGTCAGGGGCGGGTACGAGCAGTACTTC. Using reference TRBV7-6 and TRBJ2-7 for the parts outside the CDR3, the full variable domain is GAGVSQSPRYKVTKRGQDVALRCDPISGHVSLYWYRQALGQGPEFLTYFNYEAQQDKSGLPNDRFSAERPEGSISTLTIQRTEQRDSAMYRCASSLEVRGGYEQYFGPGTRLTVT.

The CDR3 spells CATSRDGTSGRAKNIQYF. For the CDR3, the DNA is TGTGCCACCAGCAGAGACGGGACTAGCGGGAGGGCCAAAAACATTCAGTACTTC. The rearrangement joins TRBV15 to TRBJ2-4, with TRBD2 matching 15 bases. The CDR3 has 18 amino acids. V lost 0 bases and J lost 1; bases outside the gene matches: 1. Germline V CDR1 and CDR2: LNHNV, YYDKDF (reference sequence).

This clone was seen once. The chain joins TRBV7-2 to TRBJ2-3, with 10 positions matching TRBD2. The CDR3 totals 14 residues. The junction had 0 bases not matched to a gene; V was cut back by 6 bases and J by 0 bases. Germline V lookup: CDR1 SGHTA, CDR2 FQGNSA. The CDR3 here is CASSSGGSTDTQYF. The CDR3 coding sequence is TGTGCCAGCAGTAGCGGGGGGAGCACAGATACGCAGTATTTT. The entire variable domain, with the rest obtained from reference TRBV7-2 and TRBJ2-3, is as follows: GAGVSQSPSNKVTEKGKDVELRCDPISGHTALYWYRQSLGQGLEFLIYFQGNSAPDKSGLPSDRFSAERTGGSVSTLTIQRTQQEDSAVYLCASSSGGSTDTQYFGPGTRLTVL.

This sequence joins TRBV5-1 and TRBJ2-6; TRBD2 matches at 8 bases. The V segment lost 4 bases and the J segment 0 bases; nucleotides outside the gene matches: 3. This CDR3 comprises 16 residues. CDR1 and CDR2 (germline): SGHRS, YFSETQ. The CDR3, as DNA: TGCGCCAGCAGCGGCGGGAGGAGCTCTGGGGCCAACGTCCTGACTTTC. It is translated as CASSGGRSSGANVLTF.

This clone was detected only a few times. The V gene is TRBV10-3, the J gene TRBJ2-7; perhaps TRBD1 as D (6 bases). CDR1 ENHRY and CDR2 SYGVKD come from the germline V gene. The CDR3 runs to 16 residues. The V end lost 0 bases, the J end lost 5 bases, and 17 bases lay between the germline ends. DNA for the CDR3: TGTGCCATCAGTGAGTCGCGTTCGGCAGGGGCAGACGAGCAGTACTTC. Encoded protein: CAISESRSAGADEQYF.

The chain links TRBV19 to TRBJ2-7; the D gene is possibly TRBD2 (6 bases). This CDR3 region has 13 residues. Germline V gene data show CDR1 as LNHDA and CDR2 as SQIVND (reference sequence). Trimming took off 4 bases at V and 5 bases at J, with 12 bases between the two ends. This chain's CDR3 is CASSTEGLNEQYF. The CDR3 nucleotides are TGTGCCAGTAGTACGGAGGGACTCAACGAGCAGTACTTC.

This sequence joins TRBV5-1 and TRBJ2-5, with 7 bases matching TRBD2. The CDR3 is 14 amino acids. In germline, CDR1 is SGHRS, CDR2 YFSETQ. Unmatched junction bases numbered 8, after V lost 4 bases and J lost 5 bases. The CDR3 protein is CASSLRGDRETQYF. CDR3 DNA sequence: TGCGCCAGCAGCCTCCGGGGGGACCGGGAGACCCAGTACTTC.

The V call is TRBV2, the J call TRBJ1-4; tentatively, D is TRBD1 (6 bases). The CDR3 length is 15 residues. V was pared by 2 bases and J by 6 bases, with 13 bases between. The V gene's germline CDR1 is SNHLY and CDR2 FYNNEI. CDR3 sequence: CASSERGGADEKLFF. CDR3 sequence (DNA): TGTGCCAGCAGTGAAAGGGGGGGCGCGGATGAAAAACTGTTTTTT.

V usage is TRBV30 and J usage is TRBJ1-2; D is uncertain. The CDR3 has 12 amino acids. V was pared by 0 bases and J by 5 bases, with 7 bases between. CDR1 is GTSNPN and CDR2 is SVGIG in the germline V gene (reference sequence). CDR3 in amino acids: CAWSVRGYGYTF. DNA of the CDR3: TGTGCCTGGAGTGTACGGGGTTATGGCTACACCTTC. Full variable domain (outside the CDR3, taken from reference TRBV30 and TRBJ1-2): SQTIHQWPATLVQPVGSPLSLECTVEGTSNPNLYWYRQAAGRGLQLLFYSVGIGQISSEVPQNLSASRPQDRQFILSSKKLLLSDSGFYLCAWSVRGYGYTFGSGTRLTVV.

This chain connects TRBV30 to TRBJ2-7, with 7 positions matching TRBD1. The trim removed 2 bases at V and 2 bases at J, leaving 3 bases unmatched. CDR3 length: 13 residues. Germline V gene data show CDR1 as GTSNPN and CDR2 as SVGIG (reference sequence). As DNA, the CDR3 is TGTGCCTGGAGTCTGACAGGGCCCTACGAGCAGTACTTC. Its translation is CAWSLTGPYEQYF. Drawing the rest from reference TRBV30 and TRBJ2-7, the complete variable domain is SQTIHQWPATLVQPVGSPLSLECTVEGTSNPNLYWYRQAAGRGLQLLFYSVGIGQISSEVPQNLSASRPQDRQFILSSKKLLLSDSGFYLCAWSLTGPYEQYFGPGTRLTVT.

The chain uses TRBV6-6 and TRBJ1-4; tentative D call: TRBD1 (5 bases). CDR1 is MNHNY and CDR2 is SVGAGI in the germline V gene (reference sequence). Trimming left V 0 bases short and J 12 bases short, with 5 bases between. The CDR3 contains 11 residues. CDR3 DNA sequence: TGTGCCAGCAGTTACTCCAGGGAACTGTTTTTT. This translates into CASSYSRELFF.

The chain combines TRBV7-2 with TRBJ2-4; 7 bases line up with TRBD1. Trimming removed 4 bases from V and 5 bases from J; junction bases left unmatched: 2. This CDR3 has 13 amino acids. The V gene's germline CDR1 is SGHTA and CDR2 FQGNSA. CDR3 DNA sequence: TGTGCCAGCAGCTACAGGGGTCAAAACATTCAGTACTTC. Translating gives CASSYRGQNIQYF.

In the case of this clone: Within the sample, other DNA sequences also encode this same CDR3. The chain has TRBV6-5 and TRBJ1-1; D unclear. CDR3 length: 13 amino acids. The V end was cut by 2 bases, the J end by 1 base, with 5 bases between. Germline CDR1 MNHEY, CDR2 SVGAGI. The chain's CDR3 is CASSYGQNTEAFF. The CDR3 DNA reads as TGTGCCAGCAGTTACGGGCAGAACACTGAAGCTTTCTTT.

V is TRBV25-1 and J is TRBJ1-1; TRBD1 is a possible D gene (6 bases). This CDR3 is 14 amino acids long. V was clipped by 8 bases and J by 5 bases, with 18 bases between them. Germline CDR1 reads MGHDK; CDR2 reads SYGVNS. The CDR3 bases are TGTGCCAGCGCCCTCGGACAGCGACAAACTGAAGCTTTCTTT. This sequence encodes CASALGQRQTEAFF.

The chain uses TRBV15 and TRBJ2-7, with 9 nucleotides matching TRBD1. The CDR3 extends over 16 amino acids. The J segment lost 5 bases and the V segment lost 1 base, leaving 9 bases of the junction unmatched. Germline V gives CDR1 LNHNV, CDR2 YYDKDF (reference sequence). The CDR3 bases are TGTGCCACCAGCAGAGGTACCGGGACAGGGCGCAACGAGCAGTACTTC. Translated, it gives CATSRGTGTGRNEQYF. Variable domain in full (rest from reference TRBV15 and TRBJ2-7): DAMVIQNPRYQVTQFGKPVTLSCSQTLNHNVMYWYQQKSSQAPKLLFHYYDKDFNNEADTPDNFQSRRPNTSFCFLDIRSPGLGDTAMYLCATSRGTGTGRNEQYFGPGTRLTVT.

This chain uses TRBV4-3 with TRBJ1-2; 10 bases are shared with TRBD1. From germline, CDR1 is LGHNA and CDR2 YSLEER. V gave up 3 bases and J gave up 2 bases; unmatched junction bases: 3. There are 15 residues in the CDR3. The CDR3 here is CASSQMGQGNYGYTF. The CDR3 DNA sequence: TGCGCCAGCAGCCAGATGGGACAGGGGAACTATGGCTACACCTTC.

The chain couples TRBV6-1 to TRBJ1-2; D gene ambiguous. The length of the CDR3 is 13 residues. CDR1 is MNHNS, CDR2 SASEGT, per germline. V gave up 3 bases and J gave up 1 base, with 6 bases separating them. CDR3 in amino acids: CASSDTVNYGYTF. The CDR3 DNA follows: TGTGCCAGCAGTGATACAGTTAACTATGGCTACACCTTC.

J is TRBJ2-7 and V is TRBV29-1; D is ambiguous. V was shortened by 2 bases and J by 1 base, with 9 bases between the two germline ends. The CDR3 is 13 residues long. Germline V gene lookup returns CDR1 SQVTM and CDR2 ANQGSEA. Here the CDR3 reads CSVEWAGSYEQYF. The CDR3 DNA reads as TGCAGCGTTGAATGGGCCGGTTCCTACGAGCAGTACTTC.

The DNA of the CDR3 is TGTGCCAGCAGCTTAGGAAGGGGGACAGGGGTGGGTCAGCCCCAGCATTTT. Protein: CASSLGRGTGVGQPQHF. The rearrangement joins TRBV11-2 to TRBJ1-5; 10 positions agree with TRBD1. This CDR3 has 17 residues. Germline CDR1 SGHAT, CDR2 FQNNGV. Trimming took 1 base from V and 6 from J; bases not matched to a gene: 9.

The chain employs TRBV4-3 and TRBJ1-2, with TRBD1 as a possible D gene (5 bases). This CDR3 spans 15 amino acids. The V gene lost 0 bases and the J gene lost 5 bases, with 13 bases spanning the gap. The germline gives CDR1 LGHNA, CDR2 YSLEER. The CDR3 loop reads CASSQDRLTDYGYTF. CDR3 sequence (DNA): TGCGCCAGCAGCCAAGATCGGCTGACAGATTATGGCTACACCTTC.

This sequence joins TRBV5-1 and TRBJ1-2; no clear D. This CDR3 spans 15 amino acids. Trimming left V 0 bases short and J 4 bases short, with 13 bases between. Germline V gene lookup returns CDR1 SGHRS and CDR2 YFSETQ. CDR3 in DNA: TGCGCCAGCAGCTTGGGACTGCCTGGAAGCTATGGCTACACCTTC. Amino acids: CASSLGLPGSYGYTF. Full variable domain (rest looked up from reference TRBV5-1 and TRBJ1-2): KAGVTQTPRYLIKTRGQQVTLSCSPISGHRSVSWYQQTPGQGLQFLFEYFSETQRNKGNFPGRFSGRQFSNSRSEMNVSTLELGDSALYLCASSLGLPGSYGYTFGSGTRLTVV.

As for this clone: Sequence at one end of the junction differs from germline and may be a read error. The V gene is TRBV11-2, the J gene TRBJ2-4; D gene uncertain. The germline V gene encodes CDR1 SGHAT and CDR2 FQNNGV. This CDR3 region has 11 residues. CDR3 nucleotides: TGTGCCAGCAGCTTGAGTGACTGGTTGCACTTC. It translates to CASSLSDWLHF. The full variable domain, in which reference TRBV11-2 and TRBJ2-4 provide the parts outside the CDR3, is EAGVAQSPRYKIIEKRQSVAFWCNPISGHATLYWYQQILGQGPKLLIQFQNNGVVDDSQLPKDRFSAERLKGVDSTLKIQPAKLEDSAVYLCASSLSDWLHFGAGTRLSVL.

This chain joins TRBV7-2 and TRBJ2-3; 7 bases line up with TRBD2. Germline V gives CDR1 SGHTA, CDR2 FQGNSA. V trimming: 5 bases; J trimming: 2 bases; junction bases outside the gene matches: 10. CDR3 length equals 16 residues. The CDR3 DNA follows: TGTGCCAGCAGCCTCGGCGGAAGCGGGGCCACAGATACGCAGTATTTT. Its protein is CASSLGGSGATDTQYF.

The chain carries TRBV7-8 and TRBJ1-2, with 7 bases lining up with TRBD1. CDR1 is SGHVS, CDR2 FQNEAQ, per germline. With 4 bases clipped from V and 6 bases from J, the junction kept 8 bases outside the gene matches. CDR3 length: 14 residues. CDR3 region: CASSSRGARDGYTF. The CDR3 nucleotides read TGTGCCAGCAGCTCCAGGGGGGCGCGTGATGGCTACACCTTC.

CDR3 DNA: TGTGCCAGCAGCTTAGATACAGGGGGGATTAGCAATCAGCCCCAGCATTTT. Translation gives CASSLDTGGISNQPQHF. The rearrangement joins TRBV11-2 to TRBJ1-5; 8 bases are shared with TRBD1. With V trimmed by 0 bases and J by 0 bases, 4 bases remained unmatched. CDR3 length: 17 residues. Germline V gene sequence: CDR1 SGHAT, CDR2 FQNNGV.

This rearrangement joins TRBV28 to TRBJ1-1; maybe TRBD1 (5 bases). This CDR3 has 15 amino acids. Between the trimmed V and J ends, which lost 4 bases and 4 bases, there was a span of 16 bases. CDR1 is MDHEN, CDR2 SYDVKM, per germline. CDR3: CASSSSGGGITEAFF. CDR3 DNA: TGTGCCAGCAGTTCCAGCGGGGGGGGGATCACTGAAGCTTTCTTT.

The chain combines TRBV5-4 with TRBJ2-1, with 13 bases lining up with TRBD2. V lost 3 bases, J lost 0 bases, and 12 bases stayed unmatched. The CDR3 has 20 residues. CDR1 and CDR2 from the germline V gene are SGHNT and YYREEE (reference sequence). The CDR3 spells CASSSGLAGVGGSSYNEQFF. The DNA for the CDR3 is TGTGCCAGCAGCTCAGGACTAGCGGGAGTAGGGGGTTCCTCCTACAATGAGCAGTTCTTC. Drawing the rest from reference TRBV5-4 and TRBJ2-1, the complete variable domain is ETGVTQSPTHLIKTRGQQVTLRCSSQSGHNTVSWYQQALGQGPQFIFQYYREEENGRGNFPPRFSGLQFPNYSSELNVNALELDDSALYLCASSSGLAGVGGSSYNEQFFGPGTRLTVL.

CDR3 DNA sequence: TGTGCCAGCAGCTCCGATAGGACTAGCGGACAAGAGACCCAGTACTTC. Amino acids: CASSSDRTSGQETQYF. The chain recombines TRBV7-9 with TRBJ2-5, with TRBD2 matching 10 bases. Germline assignment: CDR1 SEHNR and CDR2 FQNEAQ (reference sequence). CDR3 size: 16 residues. Trimming took 4 bases from V and 2 from J; bases not matched to a gene: 7.